What follows is one TCR beta chain and its context. What this receptor recognizes is not known. No much larger clone is present one base from it, and per-base qualities are unavailable. The CDR3 goes from the cysteine to the phenylalanine over 14 residues. Just the 42-base CDR3 DNA is kept, in frame starting at base 1. CDR1 and CDR2 are drawn from the germline V gene (reference sequence): LNHDA, SQIVND. The V and J ends are trimmed by 10 bases and 0 bases, leaving 14 bases between them. Whole blood was collected in K2EDTA tubes by collaborating institutions according to the institutions' own protocols. For TCRbeta analysis, collaborators shipped samples in one of three forms: frozen whole blood, isolated PBMCs, or DNA extracted from either of those sample types. TCRbeta CDR3 regions were amplified from genomic DNA by means of the immunoSEQ Assay, a bias-controlled multiplex PCR. For the original study's pipeline: The number of nucleated cells in each sample was estimated by amplification of reference gene primers within the assay. Sequence reads were collapsed and filtered to measure the absolute abundance of every unique TCRbeta CDR3 rearrangement. For each sample, productive Simpson clonality was calculated as the square root of Simpson's diversity index across productive rearrangements. The source is immuneACCESS, and TCRdb retained only in-frame sequences with V and J called. Part of the clones is not carried over; for the studies checked, unresolved V genes explain less than half of this, and the remainder is unexplained. D and trimming come from the DNA, and the V and J calls and clone size come from that table. Across this sample there are 150,000 or so clones, with around 87% seen only once. About 6% of the sample is held by the ten biggest clonotypes.

The entry originates in a study of blood T cell repertoires in COVID-19 (dated by TCRdb to 2020 to 2022). Background on the whole study: Samples from collaborators originated in the United States, Italy and Spain and spanned both the acute and convalescent phases of COVID-19. The material from the prospective study consisted of cDNA or gDNA derived from T cells, B-cell-depleted T cells, or PBMCs. The dataset comprised deeply sampled blood TCRbeta repertoires from subjects exposed to, actively infected with, or recovered from COVID-19. The repertoires were released in a freely available public database intended as a resource for research on the immune response to SARS-CoV-2. The samples were drawn from two sources: the first 160 participants of the ongoing ImmuneRACE study, and 1,254 subjects contributed by 6 global collaborators. The sample metadata nearly always contained a de-identified subject ID, COVID-19 status, age in years and sex. Where HLA class I and class II types were available, the types were taken from metadata supplied by the sample provider, not from assay-based typing. On the study overall, not on this receptor specifically: How much clinical and demographic metadata was included differed by source and by participant, and the metadata was provided uncurated.

Material: peripheral blood. The chain was built from TRBV19 and TRBJ2-3, with a tentative D gene TRBD2 over 6 matching bases. The TCR was taken from a man older than 75 with acute or convalescent COVID-19. The CDR3 sequence is CATGGSMSTDTQYF. The DNA sequence reads TGTGCCACCGGGGGTAGCATGAGCACAGATACGCAGTATTTT.